Listed here are 28 T cell receptor beta chains from one sample, sequenced in a study of shared clonotypes between healthy human individuals. The table came from immunoSEQ multiplex PCR; TCRdb's copy has only in-frame clones and leaves some out. This sample has about 2.2 million clones, with around 95% found just once. As defined, naive CD8 cells were CD45RO-negative and positively selected for CCR7, with terminally differentiated effector memory CD45RA+ cells excluded. The source material was naive CD8+ T cells from PBMCs. These receptors originate from a young man in good health. Some clones in this sample may be carry-over from other donors' samples.

CDR3 nucleotide sequence: TGTGCCACCAGCAGCCACGACAGGAGCTCCTACGAGCAGTACTTC. Protein sequence: CATSSHDRSSYEQYF. The chain couples TRBV15 to TRBJ2-7, with D maybe TRBD1 (6 bases). This CDR3 has 15 residues. Trimming cost V 3 bases and J 0 bases, with 12 bases left between them. From germline, CDR1 is LNHNV and CDR2 YYDKDF (reference sequence).

This chain uses TRBV11-2 with TRBJ2-4; D ambiguous. V lost 6 bases to trimming and J lost 2 bases, with 11 bases between them. CDR1 and CDR2 (germline): SGHAT, FQNNGV. There are 14 residues in the CDR3. CDR3 sequence: CASRTIGTKNIQYF. DNA of the CDR3: TGTGCCAGCAGGACCATTGGGACCAAAAACATTCAGTACTTC.

This chain links TRBV13 with TRBJ2-7, with D perhaps TRBD1 (6 bases). V lost 1 base and J lost 4, with 8 bases in between. The CDR3 loop spans 13 amino acids. Germline CDR1 reads PRHDT; CDR2 reads FYEKMQ (reference sequence). The CDR3 DNA sequence: TGTGCCAGCAGCTTAGACAGGGCATACGAGCAGTACTTC. This sequence encodes CASSLDRAYEQYF.

V and J are TRBV28 and TRBJ2-7; TRBD1 matches 8 bases. V was clipped by 3 bases and J by 5 bases; unmatched bases: 6. CDR1 and CDR2 (germline): MDHEN, SYDVKM. The CDR3 contains 14 residues. The CDR3 DNA is TGTGCCAGCAGTTTTTCGACAGGGGTCGACGAGCAGTACTTC. Amino acid sequence: CASSFSTGVDEQYF.

The chain has TRBV9 and TRBJ2-5; 10 bases map to TRBD1. V gave up 2 bases and J gave up 0 bases; unmatched junction bases: 4. The CDR3 sequence is 16 residues long. Germline values: CDR1 SGDLS, CDR2 YYNGEE. The CDR3 here is CASSVEDRGYQETQYF. CDR3 bases: TGTGCCAGCAGCGTGGAGGACAGGGGGTACCAAGAGACCCAGTACTTC.

This chain uses TRBV7-9 with TRBJ2-1, with D perhaps given as TRBD1 or TRBD2 (6 bases each). The CDR3 contains 14 residues. CDR1 is SEHNR and CDR2 is FQNEAQ in the germline V gene (reference sequence). V was pared by 4 bases and J by 7 bases, with 14 bases between. The CDR3 here is CASSSPGAGNEQFF. The CDR3, as DNA: TGTGCCAGCAGCTCCCCGGGGGCAGGGAATGAGCAGTTCTTC. The variable domain in full, completed from reference TRBV7-9 and TRBJ2-1, reads DTGVSQNPRHKITKRGQNVTFRCDPISEHNRLYWYRQTLGQGPEFLTYFQNEAQLEKSRLLSDRFSAERPKGSFSTLEIQRTEQGDSAMYLCASSSPGAGNEQFFGPGTRLTVL.

The chain links TRBV4-1 to TRBJ2-3; unclear D gene. The germline V gene has CDR1 MGHRA and CDR2 YSYEKL. Trimming took 2 bases from V and 3 from J, leaving 21 bases between them. This CDR3 has 18 amino acids. CDR3 nucleotides: TGCGCCAGCAGCCAACAAAAATCCGGGTTTTCGGCAACAGATACGCAGTATTTT. This gives the protein CASSQQKSGFSATDTQYF.

This sequence joins TRBV19 and TRBJ1-1, with TRBD1 as a possible D gene (5 bases). The germline CDR1 and CDR2 sequences are LNHDA and SQIVND (reference sequence). V was clipped by 8 bases and J by 3 bases, with 10 bases between them. This CDR3 contains 12 residues. The CDR3 region has the DNA TGTGCCAGTCAGGCGGGGCACACTGAAGCTTTCTTT. It codes for CASQAGHTEAFF.

The chain carries TRBV4-3 and TRBJ2-7, with TRBD2 matching 11 bases. The CDR3 covers 16 residues. Germline values: CDR1 LGHNA, CDR2 YSLEER. The V segment lost 4 bases and the J segment 0 bases; nucleotides outside the gene matches: 5. This CDR3 reads CASSRFTSGSSYEQYF. The CDR3 bases are TGCGCCAGCAGCCGATTTACTAGCGGGAGCTCCTACGAGCAGTACTTC.

The J gene is TRBJ2-1, the V gene TRBV11-2, with D perhaps TRBD2 (5 bases). The germline V gene encodes CDR1 SGHAT and CDR2 FQNNGV. The CDR3 totals 15 residues. V was shortened by 5 bases and J by 0 bases, with 11 bases between the two germline ends. CDR3 in amino acids: CASSRGLSSYNEQFF. CDR3 bases: TGTGCCAGCAGCCGAGGACTTAGCTCCTACAATGAGCAGTTCTTC. Looking up the rest from reference TRBV11-2 and TRBJ2-1 gives the full variable domain: EAGVAQSPRYKIIEKRQSVAFWCNPISGHATLYWYQQILGQGPKLLIQFQNNGVVDDSQLPKDRFSAERLKGVDSTLKIQPAKLEDSAVYLCASSRGLSSYNEQFFGPGTRLTVL.

The chain is built from TRBV7-9 and TRBJ2-2; D gene ambiguous. With 1 base removed from V and 0 bases from J, the gap between germline ends came to 6 bases. Per the germline V gene, CDR1 is SEHNR and CDR2 is FQNEAQ (reference sequence). The CDR3 contains 15 residues. The CDR3 spells CASSLVQSNTGELFF. DNA for the CDR3: TGTGCCAGCAGCTTAGTACAGTCGAACACCGGGGAGCTGTTTTTT.

CDR3 loop: CASSSHRTSAQTYNEQFF. In DNA, the CDR3 is TGTGCCAGCAGTTCTCATAGGACTAGCGCCCAAACCTACAATGAGCAGTTCTTC. The chain couples TRBV9 to TRBJ2-1; the match to TRBD2 covers 9 bases. Losses at the gene ends were 5 bases for V and 2 bases for J; bases not matched to a gene: 14. CDR1 and CDR2 (germline): SGDLS, YYNGEE. This CDR3 has 18 residues.

The J gene is TRBJ2-1, the V gene TRBV7-3; TRBD2 matches 9 bases. The J segment lost 4 bases and the V segment lost 5 bases, leaving 9 bases of the junction unmatched. CDR1 is SGHTA and CDR2 is FQGTGA in the germline V gene. The CDR3 totals 16 residues. CDR3 nucleotides: TGTGCCAGCAGCGGACGGGGCGGGAGGGTTTACAATGAGCAGTTCTTC. Translation: CASSGRGGRVYNEQFF.

V is TRBV6-1 and J is TRBJ1-2, with D perhaps matching TRBD1 (6 bases). The CDR3 sequence is 15 residues long. Trimming shortened V by 4 bases and J by 4 bases, and 16 bases separated the two germline ends. Germline V CDR1 and CDR2: MNHNS, SASEGT. In DNA form, the CDR3 reads TGTGCCAGCAGTGGAGCTACAGGGACGGGCTATGGCTACACCTTC. This sequence encodes CASSGATGTGYGYTF.

This clone was detected only a few times. The chain carries TRBV7-9 and TRBJ1-1; D perhaps matches TRBD1 (5 bases). V was trimmed by 5 bases and J by 0 bases, leaving 10 bases between them. Germline V gene sequence: CDR1 SEHNR, CDR2 FQNEAQ (reference sequence). The CDR3 is 14 amino acids. CDR3 loop: CASSQGLLNTEAFF. In nucleotides, the CDR3 is TGTGCCAGCAGCCAGGGTCTCCTGAACACTGAAGCTTTCTTT.

The V call is TRBV27, the J call TRBJ1-1; no firm D call. The CDR3 totals 13 residues. Germline V CDR1 and CDR2: MNHEY, SMNVEV (reference sequence). Trimming stripped 2 bases from V and 4 bases from J, with 8 bases between. This chain's CDR3 is CASSLMLGTEAFF. As DNA, the CDR3 is TGTGCCAGCAGTTTAATGTTGGGCACTGAAGCTTTCTTT.

The chain combines TRBV6-1 with TRBJ2-7, with D tentatively TRBD1 (6 bases). This CDR3 region has 12 residues. Trimming took off 6 bases at V and 3 bases at J, with 9 bases between the two ends. Per germline, CDR1 MNHNS and CDR2 SASEGT. This chain's CDR3 is CASRSRGYEQYF. CDR3 sequence (DNA): TGTGCCAGCAGATCCAGGGGCTACGAGCAGTACTTC.

V is TRBV2 and J is TRBJ2-7, with TRBD1 matching over 7 bases. J gave up 4 bases and V 6 bases, and 3 bases lay outside the gene matches. Germline CDR1 SNHLY, CDR2 FYNNEI. CDR3 length: 12 residues. CDR3 DNA: TGTGCCAGCAGGATGACAGGGTACGAGCAGTACTTC. This encodes CASRMTGYEQYF.

The gene calls are TRBV5-6 and TRBJ2-7; D unclear. The CDR3 has 14 residues. Germline V gene lookup returns CDR1 SGHDT and CDR2 YYEEEE. V lost 2 bases and J 3 bases, leaving 12 bases between the germline ends. CDR3 DNA: TGTGCCAGCAGCTTTCGGGCAGCCGTCTACGAGCAGTACTTC. Translating gives CASSFRAAVYEQYF.

V usage is TRBV27 and J usage is TRBJ1-3; D is undetermined. From germline, CDR1 is MNHEY and CDR2 SMNVEV (reference sequence). V was trimmed by 6 bases and J by 4 bases, leaving 16 bases between them. The CDR3 is made up of 15 amino acids. The DNA for the CDR3 is TGTGCCAGCAGCCCGCAACGGGGTTCGGGAAACACCATATATTTT. It codes for CASSPQRGSGNTIYF.

The CDR3 loop reads CASSARLAGEAGANVLTF. CDR3 DNA sequence: TGTGCCAGCAGCGCCCGTCTAGCGGGAGAAGCTGGGGCCAACGTCCTGACTTTC. V and J are TRBV13 and TRBJ2-6, with TRBD2 matching over 10 bases. Losses at the gene ends were 5 bases for V and 2 bases for J; bases not matched to a gene: 9. The CDR3 contains 18 residues. Per the germline V gene, CDR1 is PRHDT and CDR2 is FYEKMQ (reference sequence).

The chain uses TRBV6-1 and TRBJ2-3; no firm D call. From germline, CDR1 is MNHNS and CDR2 SASEGT. V lost 1 base to trimming and J lost 3 bases, with 8 bases between them. CDR3 size: 14 residues. The CDR3 nucleotides read TGTGCCAGCAGTGAAGACGGTGGGACAGATACGCAGTATTTT. Residues: CASSEDGGTDTQYF.

The chain links TRBV4-1 to TRBJ2-1; TRBD2 matches at 8 bases. From germline, CDR1 is MGHRA and CDR2 YSYEKL. The V and J ends lost 0 bases and 7 bases, in that order; junction bases with no gene match: 5. CDR3 length equals 15 residues. This CDR3 is CASSQDGGRRNEQFF. The CDR3 DNA follows: TGCGCCAGCAGCCAAGATGGCGGGAGGAGGAATGAGCAGTTCTTC.

The CDR3 here is CASSHPSDRGPVGELFF. As DNA, the CDR3 is TGTGCCAGCAGCCACCCCTCGGACAGGGGTCCTGTCGGGGAGCTGTTTTTT. The chain is built from TRBV9 and TRBJ2-2; 9 bases align to TRBD1. Germline CDR1 SGDLS, CDR2 YYNGEE. The CDR3 has 17 amino acids. With V trimmed by 4 bases and J by 7 bases, 14 bases remained unmatched.

The rearrangement links TRBV6-6 to TRBJ1-5, with 9 bases matching TRBD1. Germline lookup yields CDR1 MNHNY and CDR2 SVGAGI (reference sequence). The ends lost 7 bases at V and 11 bases at J; junction bases unmatched: 12. The CDR3 sequence is 14 residues long. The CDR3 sequence: CASTIGQGHWTQHF. Here the CDR3 DNA reads TGTGCCAGCACAATCGGACAGGGGCATTGGACCCAGCATTTT.

The gene calls are TRBV4-3 and TRBJ2-7, with unresolved D. Germline V gene data show CDR1 as LGHNA and CDR2 as YSLEER. V gave up 2 bases and J gave up 2 bases, with 10 bases separating them. This CDR3 is built from 14 residues. In nucleotides, the CDR3 is TGCGCCAGCAGCCAAAACGGTAACACCTACGAGCAGTACTTC. It codes for CASSQNGNTYEQYF.

This rearrangement joins TRBV9 to TRBJ1-3; tentative D call: TRBD1 (5 bases). Germline CDR1 is SGDLS and CDR2 is YYNGEE. The CDR3 consists of 15 residues. The V and J ends lost 4 bases and 1 base respectively, with 12 bases between them. CDR3 residues: CASSPQGASGNTIYF. The CDR3 nucleotides are TGTGCCAGCAGCCCCCAAGGGGCGTCTGGAAACACCATATATTTT.

This clone occurred once. This chain links TRBV6-1 with TRBJ2-7; D perhaps matches TRBD2 (7 bases). With 0 bases removed from V and 10 bases from J, the gap between germline ends came to 34 bases. Per the germline V gene, CDR1 is MNHNS and CDR2 is SASEGT. The CDR3 loop spans 20 amino acids. The CDR3 region has the DNA TGTGCCAGCAGTGAAGCAAAAGGGGGAGGGTTTCGGAGGGTAATATACGGACAGTACTTC. Protein sequence: CASSEAKGGGFRRVIYGQYF.